The T cell receptor (beta chain) under discussion was sequenced for a study of CD8 T cells in Susac syndrome. Germline V CDR1 and CDR2: MNHEY, SMNVEV (reference sequence). The length of the CDR3 is 17 residues. J lost 2 bases, V lost 4 bases, and 11 bases had no gene match. CD8+ and CD4+ T cells circulating in blood were sequenced for TCR beta. FACS was used to enrich TEMRA cells, whereas the CD8+ and CD4+ T cells were obtained by negative isolation. General observations from the study: Individuals included in the TCR sequencing and HLA analysis were acknowledged by the study to be relatively few in number.

Comments on this clonotype: Its antigen is as yet unknown.

The RNA, about 0.45 to 1 ug, was put through reverse transcription using random hexamers. With immunoSEQ multiplex PCR, TCR beta CDR3 was amplified across 54 Vbeta and 13 Jbeta. TCRdb reprocessed the immunoSEQ multiplex PCR reads with MiXCR, giving one entry per CDR3 protein. The sample records 250,000 to 350,000 distinct CDR3 sequences, 80% to 90% being singletons. The chain is built from TRBV27 and TRBJ2-1; TRBD2 matches 7 bases. The specimen sequenced was CD8+ T cells from PBMCs. This sequence was found in a human donor with multiple sclerosis. The CDR3 here is CASSSPPGGRPYNEQFF. CDR3 sequence (DNA): TGTGCCAGCAGTTCCCCGCCCGGGGGGAGGCCCTACAATGAGCAGTTCTTC.